A selection of T cell receptor beta chains follows, all from one sample in a study of human T cells and chemical hapten exposure. TCRdb reprocessed the RACE reads with MiXCR, giving one entry per CDR3 protein. The sample records 80,000 to 100,000 distinct CDR3 sequences, about 9.6% being singletons. This sample comprised whole blood, obtained in connection with sensitization to the hapten diphenylcyclopropenone (DPC). Receptor source: a woman in her forties with alopecia areata. Some clones in this sample may be carry-over from other donors' samples. CDR3s include the opening cysteine and the closing phenylalanine or tryptophan. Each record gives: J gene, clone size, D gene, V gene, CDR3 DNA, CDR3 protein. A D gene is named only where the DNA matches it firmly. Where a row states a size, it is once, few, many or the class of an expanded clone; other rows omit it.

>TRBJ2-7|few|.|TRBV4-3
TGCGCCAGCAGCCAAGAGGTCGGGGAGCCCTACGAGCAGTACTTC
CASSQEVGEPYEQYF
>TRBJ2-3|.|.|TRBV10-3
TGTGCCGTAGCCGGGACTGGCTACACAGATACGCAGTATTTT
CAVAGTGYTDTQYF
>TRBJ1-2|few|TRBD1|TRBV7-6
TGTGCCAGCAGCTTAGACAGGGGAGCTAACTATGGCTACACCTTC
CASSLDRGANYGYTF
>TRBJ2-7|few|.|TRBV10-3
TGTGCCATCAGTGCCGCCGGGACGGAAAAGAGCTTC
CAISAAGTEKSF
>TRBJ1-2|few|.|TRBV6-1
TGTGCCAGCAGTATTCACAGGGACCCCGCTAACTATGGCTACACCTTC
CASSIHRDPANYGYTF
>TRBJ2-2|many|TRBD2|TRBV9
TGTGCCAGCAGCGCCATACCGGGACTAAGACCGAACACCGGGGAGCTGTTTTTT
CASSAIPGLRPNTGELFF
>TRBJ2-5|many|TRBD1|TRBV3-1
TGTGCCAGCAGCCAACCCCCGCAGGGGGCAGGGGAGACCCAGTACTTC
CASSQPPQGAGETQYF
>TRBJ1-5|.|TRBD1|TRBV10-3
TGTGCCATCAGTGGGACAGGGGGCGATCAGCCCCAGCATTTT
CAISGTGGDQPQHF
>TRBJ2-1|few|TRBD2|TRBV28
TGTGCCTCCGGGGGGGCAGACTCCTACAATGAGCAGTTCTTC
CASGGADSYNEQFF
>TRBJ2-7|few|.|TRBV6-2/TRBV6-3
TGTGCCAGCAGTTACACGGTCGAGGGGAGAAGTTGGTACGAGCAGTACTTC
CASSYTVEGRSWYEQYF
>TRBJ2-2|.|TRBD2|TRBV6-2/TRBV6-3
TGTGCCAGCCCTCGACTAGCGGGAGGTTGGACCGGGGAGCTGTTTTTT
CASPRLAGGWTGELFF